This T cell receptor beta chain was captured in a study of blood T cell repertoires in COVID-19. The wider study: Samples of COVID-19 (acute and convalescent) were obtained from the United States, Italy and Spain. From T cells, B-cell-depleted T cells, or PBMCs came the material, which was cDNA or gDNA.

About this clone itself: At one of its ends the junction is not consistent with the germline gene, which may arise from a read error.

Categorization into cohorts depended on clinical history that participants reported. Per germline, CDR1 SSHAT and CDR2 FNYEAQ (reference sequence). The CDR3 spans 19 residues. TCRdb's table, derived via immunoSEQ multiplex PCR, lists solely in-frame clones and lacks some. Among around 200,000 clones listed, around 90% were seen once. The source of this sequence is a young woman who had recovered from COVID-19. This chain connects TRBV7-7 to TRBJ1-2; 9 bases match TRBD1. The material sequenced was PBMCs or T cells enriched from blood (not recorded which). The CDR3 loop reads CASSLMTPGQGVGYYGYTF. The DNA of the CDR3 is TGTGCTAGCAGCTTAATGACACCGGGACAGGGCGTTGGGTACTATGGCTACACCTTC.